This TCR beta chain was captured in a study of blood T cell repertoires in COVID-19. Study information: Donors in the United States, Italy and Spain gave samples during acute or convalescent COVID-19.

CDR1 and CDR2 (germline): SNHLY, FYNNEI. With 3 bases removed from V and 5 bases from J, the gap between germline ends came to 16 bases. This CDR3 has 15 amino acids. The data were produced by immunoSEQ multiplex PCR, yet TCRdb's version contains in-frame clones alone and is incomplete. The sample has roughly 150,000 clones, approximately 80% seen once; the top ten hold roughly 5%. This clone appeared once. V and J are TRBV2 and TRBJ2-5; D perhaps matches TRBD2 (5 bases). The sample comprised PBMCs or T cells enriched from blood (not recorded which). The source of this sequence is a man aged 70-80 years who had been exposed to COVID-19. In nucleotides, the CDR3 is TGTGCCAGCAGTGAGAGAAGGACTTCAGGCGAGACCCAGTACTTC. Amino acids: CASSERRTSGETQYF.